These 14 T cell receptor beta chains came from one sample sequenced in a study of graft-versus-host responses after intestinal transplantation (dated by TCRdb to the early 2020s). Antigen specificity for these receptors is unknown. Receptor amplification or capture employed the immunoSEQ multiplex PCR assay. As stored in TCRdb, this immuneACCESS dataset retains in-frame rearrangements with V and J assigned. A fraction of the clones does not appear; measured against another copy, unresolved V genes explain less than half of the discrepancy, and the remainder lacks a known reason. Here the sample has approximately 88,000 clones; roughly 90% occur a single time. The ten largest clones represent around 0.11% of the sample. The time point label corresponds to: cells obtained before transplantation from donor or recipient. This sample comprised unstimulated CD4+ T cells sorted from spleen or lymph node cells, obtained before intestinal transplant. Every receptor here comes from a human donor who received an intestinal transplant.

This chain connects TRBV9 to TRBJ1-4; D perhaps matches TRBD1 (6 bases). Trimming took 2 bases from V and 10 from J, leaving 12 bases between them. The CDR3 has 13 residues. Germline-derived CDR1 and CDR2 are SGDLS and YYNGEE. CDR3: CASSVSGVGKLFF. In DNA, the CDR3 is TGTGCCAGCAGCGTGTCAGGGGTCGGAAAACTGTTTTTT.

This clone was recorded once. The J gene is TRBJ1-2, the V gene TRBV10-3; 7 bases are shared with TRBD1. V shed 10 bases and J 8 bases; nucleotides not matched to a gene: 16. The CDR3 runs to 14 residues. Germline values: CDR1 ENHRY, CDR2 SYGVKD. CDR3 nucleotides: TGTGCCACAAACCCCGCACAGGGGACGAGGGGCTACACCTTC. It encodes CATNPAQGTRGYTF.

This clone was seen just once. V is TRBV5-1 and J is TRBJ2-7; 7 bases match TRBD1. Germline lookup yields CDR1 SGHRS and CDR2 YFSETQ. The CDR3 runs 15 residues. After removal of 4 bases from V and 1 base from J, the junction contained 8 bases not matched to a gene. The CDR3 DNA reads TGCGCCAGCAGCGACGGCAGGGGGTCATCCTACGAGCAGTACTTC. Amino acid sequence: CASSDGRGSSYEQYF.

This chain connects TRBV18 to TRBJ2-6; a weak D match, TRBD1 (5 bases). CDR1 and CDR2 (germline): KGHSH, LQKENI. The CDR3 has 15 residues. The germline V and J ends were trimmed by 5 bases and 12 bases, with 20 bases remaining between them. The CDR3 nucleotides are TGTGCCAGCTCAAATACCCAGGGATCCCCGAGCGTCCTGACTTTC. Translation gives CASSNTQGSPSVLTF.

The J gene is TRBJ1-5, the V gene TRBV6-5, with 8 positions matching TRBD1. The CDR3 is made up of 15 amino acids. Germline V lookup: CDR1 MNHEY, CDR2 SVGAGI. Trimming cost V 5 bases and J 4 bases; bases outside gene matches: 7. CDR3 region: CASSPTGVTNQPQHF. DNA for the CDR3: TGTGCCAGCAGTCCGACAGGGGTAACTAATCAGCCCCAGCATTTT.

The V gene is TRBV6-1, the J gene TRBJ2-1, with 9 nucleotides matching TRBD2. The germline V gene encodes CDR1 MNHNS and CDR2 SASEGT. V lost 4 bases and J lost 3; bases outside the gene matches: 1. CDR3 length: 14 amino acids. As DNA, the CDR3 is TGTGCCAGCAGTGGTAGCGGGAGCTACAATGAGCAGTTCTTC. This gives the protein CASSGSGSYNEQFF.

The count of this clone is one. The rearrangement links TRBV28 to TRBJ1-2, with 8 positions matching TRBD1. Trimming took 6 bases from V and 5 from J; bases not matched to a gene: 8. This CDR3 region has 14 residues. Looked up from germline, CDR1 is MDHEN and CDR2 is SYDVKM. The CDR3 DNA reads TGTGCCAGCAGGACCACGGGACAGGAATATGGCTACACCTTC. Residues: CASRTTGQEYGYTF.

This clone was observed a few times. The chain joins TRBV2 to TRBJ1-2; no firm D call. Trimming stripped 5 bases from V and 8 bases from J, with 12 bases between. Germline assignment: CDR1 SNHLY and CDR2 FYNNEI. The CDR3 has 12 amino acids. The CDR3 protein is CASSRGMEGYTF. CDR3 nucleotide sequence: TGTGCCAGCAGTCGAGGGATGGAGGGCTACACCTTC.

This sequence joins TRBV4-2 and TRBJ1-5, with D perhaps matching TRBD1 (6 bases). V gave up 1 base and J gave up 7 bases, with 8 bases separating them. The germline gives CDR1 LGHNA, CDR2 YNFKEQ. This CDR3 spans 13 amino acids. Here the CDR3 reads CASSQAGDQPQHF. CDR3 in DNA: TGTGCCAGCAGCCAAGCAGGGGACCAGCCCCAGCATTTT.

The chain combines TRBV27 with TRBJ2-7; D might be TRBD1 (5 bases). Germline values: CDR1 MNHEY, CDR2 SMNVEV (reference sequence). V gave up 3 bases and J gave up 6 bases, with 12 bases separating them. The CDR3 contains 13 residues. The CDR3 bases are TGTGCCAGCAGTTTGGTTCACCAGGGCGAGCAGTACTTC. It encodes CASSLVHQGEQYF.

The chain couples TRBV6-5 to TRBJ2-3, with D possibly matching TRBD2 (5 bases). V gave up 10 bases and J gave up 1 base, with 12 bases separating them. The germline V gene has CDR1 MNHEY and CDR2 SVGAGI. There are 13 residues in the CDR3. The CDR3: CATAVEGTDTQYF. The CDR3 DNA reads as TGTGCCACCGCCGTGGAGGGCACAGATACGCAGTATTTT.

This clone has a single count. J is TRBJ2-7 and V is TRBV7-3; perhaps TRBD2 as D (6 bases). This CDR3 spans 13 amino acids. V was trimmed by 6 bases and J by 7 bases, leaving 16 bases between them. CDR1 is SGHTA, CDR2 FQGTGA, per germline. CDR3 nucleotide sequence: TGTGCCAGCAGTCAAAATAATGGGGGGGAGCAGTACTTC. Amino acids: CASSQNNGGEQYF.

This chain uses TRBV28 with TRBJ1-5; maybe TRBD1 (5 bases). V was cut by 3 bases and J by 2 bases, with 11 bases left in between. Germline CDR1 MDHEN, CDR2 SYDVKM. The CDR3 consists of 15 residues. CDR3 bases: TGTGCCAGCAGTTTCCACCAGGGTGGCAATCAGCCCCAGCATTTT. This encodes CASSFHQGGNQPQHF.

The CDR3, as DNA: TGCGCCAGCTCCCCGCGGGGGCAGGGTCTATACGAGCAGTACTTC. It yields the protein CASSPRGQGLYEQYF. The rearrangement uses TRBV5-1 and TRBJ2-7; maybe TRBD2 (7 bases). Germline-derived CDR1 and CDR2 are SGHRS and YFSETQ. The germline V and J ends were trimmed by 7 bases and 4 bases, with 21 bases remaining between them. This CDR3 spans 15 amino acids.